This TCR beta chain came from a study of shared clonotypes between healthy human individuals. Overall study context: For every donor, three CD4 naive, three CD4 memory, two CD8 naive and one CD8 memory plates were used.

Study outcomes and limitations: Against clonotypes common to all four donors, non-shared ones had lower generation probabilities.

Comments on this clone: What it binds is not known.

J gave up 6 bases and V 6 bases, and 8 bases lay outside the gene matches. The germline CDR1 and CDR2 sequences are MNHEY and SVGAGI. The CDR3 contains 14 residues. Measured with immunoSEQ multiplex PCR; TCRdb has only the in-frame clones, and not every one. Seen here are about 1.5 million clones, 98% observed once, and the top ten hold roughly 0.45%. The chain employs TRBV6-5 and TRBJ2-5; 9 nucleotides line up with TRBD2. Material: naive CD4+ T cells sorted from blood. Subset in this sample: CD45RA+ positively selected. This sequence originates from a man aged 25-45 years in good health. DNA for the CDR3: TGTGCCAGCAGAATCGCGGGAGGGAGACAGACCCAGTACTTC. This sequence encodes CASRIAGGRQTQYF.